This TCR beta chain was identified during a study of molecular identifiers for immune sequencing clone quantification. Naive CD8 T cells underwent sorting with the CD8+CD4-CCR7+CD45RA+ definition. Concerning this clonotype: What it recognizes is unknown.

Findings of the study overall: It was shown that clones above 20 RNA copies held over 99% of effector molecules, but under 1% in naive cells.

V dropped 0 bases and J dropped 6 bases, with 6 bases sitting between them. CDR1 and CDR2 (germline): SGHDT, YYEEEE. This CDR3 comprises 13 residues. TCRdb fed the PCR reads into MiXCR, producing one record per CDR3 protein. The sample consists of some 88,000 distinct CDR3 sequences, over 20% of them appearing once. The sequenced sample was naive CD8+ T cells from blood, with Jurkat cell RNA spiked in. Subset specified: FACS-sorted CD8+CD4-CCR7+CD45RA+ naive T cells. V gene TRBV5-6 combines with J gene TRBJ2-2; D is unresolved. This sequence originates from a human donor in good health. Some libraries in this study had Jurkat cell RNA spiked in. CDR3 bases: TGTGCCAGCAGCTTGGGGACGGCCGGGGAGCTGTTTTTT. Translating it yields CASSLGTAGELFF.